The rows below give T cell receptor beta chains drawn from one sample of a study of shared clonotypes between healthy human individuals. Assay used: immunoSEQ multiplex PCR; TCRdb lists only in-frame clones, some missing. The sample yields around 2.5 million clones, roughly 93% seen once. Sequenced sample: naive CD4+ T cells from PBMCs. These receptors all come from a man between 18 and 29 years old in good health. Some clones in this sample may be carry-over from other donors' samples. Each CDR3 is given with its conserved first and last residue. The order of the fields is CDR3 DNA, CDR3 protein, V gene, clone size, J gene, D gene. A D gene is named only where the DNA matches it firmly. The listing skips clone size in some rows; elsewhere it reads once, few, many or a size class.

CDR3nt: TGTGCCAGCAGCTTAATCCGACACCTCTCCTACGAGCAGTACTTC
CDR3aa: CASSLIRHLSYEQYF
v_gene: TRBV7-3
abundance: NA
j_gene: TRBJ2-7
d_gene: NA

CDR3nt: TGTGCCAGCAGCCGGCCCGGGGGACTGAACACTGAAGCTTTCTTT
CDR3aa: CASSRPGGLNTEAFF
v_gene: TRBV28
abundance: NA
j_gene: TRBJ1-1
d_gene: NA

CDR3nt: TGTGCCAGCAAACTACAGGGGGCGGACACTGAAGCTTTCTTT
CDR3aa: CASKLQGADTEAFF
v_gene: TRBV6-6
abundance: NA
j_gene: TRBJ1-1
d_gene: TRBD1

CDR3nt: TGTGCCAGCAGTTTAAGTCGGAGAACTGGGGCCAACGTCCTGACTTTC
CDR3aa: CASSLSRRTGANVLTF
v_gene: TRBV27
abundance: NA
j_gene: TRBJ2-6
d_gene: NA

CDR3nt: TGCAGTGCCCCAACCGTTACTGAAGCTTTCTTT
CDR3aa: CSAPTVTEAFF
v_gene: TRBV20-1
abundance: NA
j_gene: TRBJ1-1
d_gene: NA

CDR3nt: TGCGCCAGCAACGGACCGAGTGGCTACACCTTC
CDR3aa: CASNGPSGYTF
v_gene: TRBV5-1
abundance: NA
j_gene: TRBJ1-2
d_gene: NA

CDR3nt: TGTGCCAGCAGCGCTACACCGGGACTTCCTAATGAAAAACTGTTTTTT
CDR3aa: CASSATPGLPNEKLFF
v_gene: TRBV9
abundance: NA
j_gene: TRBJ1-4
d_gene: NA

CDR3nt: TGTGCCAGCAGCGTAGGGCAGGGAATATACTATGGCTACACCTTC
CDR3aa: CASSVGQGIYYGYTF
v_gene: TRBV9
abundance: NA
j_gene: TRBJ1-2
d_gene: NA

CDR3nt: TGTGCCAGCAGCGTAGCCGACGGGACTAGCGGTTACTACGAGCAGTACTTC
CDR3aa: CASSVADGTSGYYEQYF
v_gene: TRBV7-8
abundance: once
j_gene: TRBJ2-7
d_gene: TRBD2

CDR3nt: TGTGCCAGCAGCCGTAGCGGGACAGCCGGGGAGCTGTTTTTT
CDR3aa: CASSRSGTAGELFF
v_gene: TRBV7-1
abundance: NA
j_gene: TRBJ2-2
d_gene: NA

CDR3nt: TGTGCCAGCTCACCGGCGGGCGGCGGGGAGACCCAGTACTTC
CDR3aa: CASSPAGGGETQYF
v_gene: TRBV18
abundance: NA
j_gene: TRBJ2-5
d_gene: NA

CDR3nt: TGTGCCAGCAGCTCGTCTGCGGTGGGGACCCAGTACTTC
CDR3aa: CASSSSAVGTQYF
v_gene: TRBV7-9
abundance: NA
j_gene: TRBJ2-5
d_gene: NA

CDR3nt: TGTGCCAGCAGCTTAGATGCAGGGGGAACTTCTGGGGCCAACGTCCTGACTTTC
CDR3aa: CASSLDAGGTSGANVLTF
v_gene: TRBV7-2
abundance: NA
j_gene: TRBJ2-6
d_gene: TRBD1

CDR3nt: TGTGCCAGCAGTCCAGACAGGGCGGGCACTGAAGCTTTCTTT
CDR3aa: CASSPDRAGTEAFF
v_gene: TRBV27
abundance: NA
j_gene: TRBJ1-1
d_gene: TRBD1